This passage covers 15 T cell receptor beta chains from one sample sequenced in a study of blood T cell repertoires in COVID-19. Some clones are missing from TCRdb's copy, which holds only in-frame ones; the method was immunoSEQ multiplex PCR. Of around 250,000 clones detected, 85% to 90% appear once; the ten largest clones hold around 16%. The specimen was PBMCs or T cells enriched from blood (not recorded which). These receptors were taken from a man aged 18 to 29 who had recovered from COVID-19.

This clone was seen a handful of times. The V gene is TRBV6-5, the J gene TRBJ1-1, with D tentatively TRBD1 (6 bases). The CDR3 length is 13 residues. V lost 6 bases and J 1 base, leaving 9 bases between the germline ends. CDR1 is MNHEY and CDR2 is SVGAGI in the germline V gene. The CDR3 is CASRETGNTEAFF. In DNA, the CDR3 is TGTGCCAGCAGGGAGACAGGGAACACTGAAGCTTTCTTT.

Here the CDR3 DNA reads TGTGCCAGCAGCTCTTTAGGGGCGGATGGCTACACCTTC. It specifies CASSSLGADGYTF. This chain connects TRBV7-9 to TRBJ1-2; D perhaps matches TRBD1 (5 bases). Trimming removed 4 bases at V and 6 bases at J, with 12 bases between. The CDR3 loop spans 13 amino acids. CDR1 and CDR2 from the germline V gene are SEHNR and FQNEAQ (reference sequence).

The table lists this clone with a count of one. V gene TRBV13 combines with J gene TRBJ2-7, with 8 positions matching TRBD2. Germline loops: CDR1 PRHDT, CDR2 FYEKMQ (reference sequence). The CDR3 covers 14 residues. Losses at the gene ends were 5 bases for V and 2 bases for J; bases not matched to a gene: 5. DNA of the CDR3: TGTGCCAGCAGCCCTCGGGAGGGGACCTACGAGCAGTACTTC. Protein product: CASSPREGTYEQYF. Full variable domain (outside the CDR3, taken from reference TRBV13 and TRBJ2-7): AAGVIQSPRHLIKEKRETATLKCYPIPRHDTVYWYQQGPGQDPQFLISFYEKMQSDKGSIPDRFSAQQFSDYHSELNMSSLELGDSALYFCASSPREGTYEQYFGPGTRLTVT.

The rearrangement joins TRBV5-4 to TRBJ2-1, with 7 bases lining up with TRBD1. This CDR3 spans 15 amino acids. CDR1 is SGHNT and CDR2 is YYREEE in the germline V gene (reference sequence). The ends lost 3 bases at V and 2 bases at J; junction bases unmatched: 5. The CDR3 DNA reads TGTGCCAGCAGCTCAGCAGGGGGAACCTACAATGAGCAGTTCTTC. Protein product: CASSSAGGTYNEQFF.

The chain couples TRBV7-2 to TRBJ2-1; 7 nucleotides line up with TRBD2. CDR3 length equals 16 residues. The V gene end was trimmed by 1 base and the J gene end by 6 bases; junction bases not matched to a gene: 9. Germline loops: CDR1 SGHTA, CDR2 FQGNSA. The CDR3 reads CASSLVRTRVSNEQFF. Here the CDR3 DNA reads TGTGCCAGCAGCTTAGTTAGGACTAGGGTTTCCAATGAGCAGTTCTTC.

The V call is TRBV7-9, the J call TRBJ2-7; a weak D match, TRBD2 (5 bases). Trimming left V 3 bases short and J 7 bases short, with 10 bases between. The CDR3 extends over 12 amino acids. Germline V gene sequence: CDR1 SEHNR, CDR2 FQNEAQ (reference sequence). The CDR3 here is CASSFGSGEQYF. The CDR3 bases are TGTGCCAGCAGCTTCGGCTCGGGAGAGCAGTACTTC.

This clone came up once. The chain employs TRBV5-1 and TRBJ1-6, with 8 positions matching TRBD1. The length of the CDR3 is 13 residues. The ends lost 3 bases at V and 16 bases at J; junction bases unmatched: 9. Germline assignment: CDR1 SGHRS and CDR2 YFSETQ. CDR3 amino acids: CASSWTVGQGLHF. CDR3 nucleotide sequence: TGCGCCAGCAGCTGGACCGTCGGACAGGGTCTCCACTTT.

Only a few counts were recorded for this clone. The chain couples TRBV11-2 to TRBJ2-3; TRBD1 might be the D (5 bases). The V end was cut by 1 base, the J end by 1 base, with 9 bases between. The germline V gene has CDR1 SGHAT and CDR2 FQNNGV. CDR3 size: 15 residues. The DNA of the CDR3 is TGTGCCAGCAGCTTAGCAGGGTATGGCACAGATACGCAGTATTTT. This codes for CASSLAGYGTDTQYF. The full variable domain, completed using reference TRBV11-2 and TRBJ2-3, is EAGVAQSPRYKIIEKRQSVAFWCNPISGHATLYWYQQILGQGPKLLIQFQNNGVVDDSQLPKDRFSAERLKGVDSTLKIQPAKLEDSAVYLCASSLAGYGTDTQYFGPGTRLTVL.

The chain couples TRBV4-1 to TRBJ2-2, with D maybe TRBD1 (5 bases). The length of the CDR3 is 16 residues. CDR1 and CDR2 (germline): MGHRA, YSYEKL. V lost 3 bases and J 1 base, leaving 12 bases between the germline ends. CDR3 sequence: CASSHPRARNTGELFF. CDR3 sequence (DNA): TGCGCCAGCAGCCACCCCAGGGCCCGGAACACCGGGGAGCTGTTTTTT.

The chain combines TRBV13 with TRBJ2-1; tentatively, D is TRBD2 (6 bases). Trimming left V 5 bases short and J 4 bases short, with 15 bases between. Germline V CDR1 and CDR2: PRHDT, FYEKMQ (reference sequence). The CDR3 consists of 15 residues. CDR3 sequence: CASSTPRDPYNEQFF. For the CDR3, the DNA is TGTGCCAGCAGCACCCCGCGGGACCCATACAATGAGCAGTTCTTC.

The chain joins TRBV27 to TRBJ2-1; D is unresolved. V shed 5 bases and J shed 0 bases, with 8 bases lying between them. This CDR3 has 14 residues. Germline-derived CDR1 and CDR2 are MNHEY and SMNVEV (reference sequence). The CDR3 loop reads CASSTRSSYNEQFF. The CDR3, as DNA: TGTGCCAGCAGTACGAGAAGCTCCTACAATGAGCAGTTCTTC.

This chain links TRBV7-9 with TRBJ2-1, with 14 bases lining up with TRBD2. The length of the CDR3 is 18 residues. Germline V gives CDR1 SEHNR, CDR2 FQNEAQ (reference sequence). V was pared by 1 base and J by 6 bases, with 8 bases of the junction left unmatched. The CDR3 protein is CASSLGLAGGLLTNEQFF. CDR3 sequence (DNA): TGTGCCAGCAGCTTAGGACTAGCGGGAGGGCTCTTAACCAATGAGCAGTTCTTC.

The chain links TRBV27 to TRBJ2-6; D not resolved. The V gene lost 0 bases and the J gene lost 0 bases, with 6 bases spanning the gap. Germline V CDR1 and CDR2: MNHEY, SMNVEV (reference sequence). The CDR3 loop spans 16 amino acids. As DNA, the CDR3 is TGTGCCAGCAGTTTATCGAGAATCTCTGGGGCCAACGTCCTGACTTTC. It codes for CASSLSRISGANVLTF.

This chain uses TRBV6-5 with TRBJ2-3; 12 bases map to TRBD2. The CDR3 is 16 residues long. The V and J ends lost 0 bases and 4 bases, in that order; junction bases with no gene match: 2. Germline V gives CDR1 MNHEY, CDR2 SVGAGI. The CDR3 loop reads CASSYSTSGSPDTQYF. CDR3 DNA sequence: TGTGCCAGCAGTTACTCGACTAGCGGGAGCCCAGATACGCAGTATTTT.

This chain links TRBV19 with TRBJ2-7, with no clear D. The CDR3 contains 13 residues. Trimming cost V 5 bases and J 0 bases, with 8 bases left between them. Germline CDR1 is LNHDA and CDR2 is SQIVND (reference sequence). This CDR3 reads CASSDTNSYEQYF. In nucleotides, the CDR3 is TGTGCCAGTAGTGACACGAACTCCTACGAGCAGTACTTC.